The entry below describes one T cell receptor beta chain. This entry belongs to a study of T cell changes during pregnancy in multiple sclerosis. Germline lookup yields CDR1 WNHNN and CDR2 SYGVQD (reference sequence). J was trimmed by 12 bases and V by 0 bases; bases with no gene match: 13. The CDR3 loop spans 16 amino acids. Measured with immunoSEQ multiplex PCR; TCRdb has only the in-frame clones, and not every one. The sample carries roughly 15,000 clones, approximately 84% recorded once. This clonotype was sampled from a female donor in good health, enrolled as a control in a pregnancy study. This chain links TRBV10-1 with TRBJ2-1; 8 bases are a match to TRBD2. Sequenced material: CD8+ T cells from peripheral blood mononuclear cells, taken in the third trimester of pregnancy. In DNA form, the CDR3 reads TGCGCCAGCAGTGAGTCGGGCCGGGAGGGGGGTCGGGGGCAGTTCTTC. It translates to CASSESGREGGRGQFF.